This T cell receptor beta chain is drawn from a study of response to subunit inactivated influenza vaccine. TCRdb recomputed calls from the RT-PCR reads with MiXCR, one row per CDR3 protein. The profile shows 650,000 or so distinct CDR3 sequences, approximately 14% of them singletons. The ends lost 4 bases at V and 0 bases at J; junction bases unmatched: 5. The CDR3 covers 17 residues. Germline V gene data show CDR1 as SGHRS and CDR2 as YFSETQ. The V call is TRBV5-1, the J call TRBJ2-3; 13 bases fit TRBD2. This clonotype was obtained from a man aged 50-59 years who received an inactivated influenza vaccine. Sequenced here: PBMCs from blood, sampled roughly 2 weeks before vaccination. CDR3 protein: CASSPGTSGTSTDTQYF. The CDR3 DNA is TGCGCCAGCAGCCCCGGGACTAGCGGGACCAGCACAGATACGCAGTATTTT.